These 16 T cell receptor beta chains share one sample of origin, sequenced in a study of T-cell memory formation after mild COVID-19. TCRdb recomputed calls from the 5' RACE reads with MiXCR, one row per CDR3 protein. The top ten hold approximately 25% of the sample, which has 250,000 to 350,000 distinct CDR3 sequences, about 16% seen once. The sequencing input was PBMCs or a T cell subset sorted from them (not recorded which). These receptors originate from a man aged 18 to 30 who had mild COVID-19 (a few samples of this study predate the infection). Cell type and time point are not known.

The table lists this clonotype with many counts. The rearrangement links TRBV7-9 to TRBJ2-5, with 8 bases identical to TRBD2. The germline gives CDR1 SEHNR, CDR2 FQNEAQ (reference sequence). This CDR3 has 13 amino acids. Trimming removed 5 bases from V and 6 bases from J; junction bases left unmatched: 5. Here the CDR3 reads CASSASGGKTQYF. In DNA, the CDR3 is TGTGCCAGCAGCGCCAGCGGGGGAAAGACCCAGTACTTC.

The rearrangement links TRBV7-2 to TRBJ2-3, with D possibly called TRBD1 or TRBD2 (6 bases each). The germline V and J ends were trimmed by 5 bases and 1 base, with 19 bases remaining between them. The CDR3 has 17 residues. Looked up from germline, CDR1 is SGHTA and CDR2 is FQGNSA. In DNA, the CDR3 is TGTGCCAGCAGCCAACAGAGGGGGGCGTCCGGCACAGATACGCAGTATTTT. Translated, it gives CASSQQRGASGTDTQYF. Supplemented by reference TRBV7-2 and TRBJ2-3, the full variable domain reads GAGVSQSPSNKVTEKGKDVELRCDPISGHTALYWYRQSLGQGLEFLIYFQGNSAPDKSGLPSDRFSAERTGGSVSTLTIQRTQQEDSAVYLCASSQQRGASGTDTQYFGPGTRLTVL.

The chain recombines TRBV5-6 with TRBJ2-5; no clear D gene. CDR3 length equals 13 residues. The germline V gene encodes CDR1 SGHDT and CDR2 YYEEEE. Trimming removed 4 bases from V and 5 bases from J, with 12 bases in between. The CDR3 loop reads CASSPQMWETQYF. In nucleotides, the CDR3 is TGTGCCAGCAGCCCACAGATGTGGGAGACCCAGTACTTC.

The V call is TRBV20-1, the J call TRBJ2-3, with TRBD1 matching over 10 bases. V dropped 3 bases and J dropped 4; count of bases not matched to a gene: 7. Germline CDR1 DFQATT, CDR2 SNEGSKA (reference sequence). The CDR3 has 15 residues. As DNA, the CDR3 is TGCAGTGCTAGCGACCCGGGACAGGGGTCAGATACGCAGTATTTT. Residues: CSASDPGQGSDTQYF.

The chain uses TRBV5-1 and TRBJ2-1; the match to TRBD1 covers 9 bases. CDR1 SGHRS and CDR2 YFSETQ come from the germline V gene. Trimming took 0 bases from V and 8 from J; bases not matched to a gene: 3. The CDR3 loop spans 14 amino acids. CDR3 DNA sequence: TGCGCCAGCAGCTTGGACACAGGGGGCGATGAGCAGTTCTTC. The encoded protein is CASSLDTGGDEQFF.

The chain is built from TRBV4-2 and TRBJ2-3; a weak D match, TRBD2 (5 bases). The CDR3 loop spans 15 amino acids. Germline assignment: CDR1 LGHNA and CDR2 YNFKEQ. Trimming took 2 bases from V and 6 from J, leaving 15 bases between them. The DNA for the CDR3 is TGTGCCAGCAGCCAAAACTACCGGGGTGGTGATACGCAGTATTTT. Translation gives CASSQNYRGGDTQYF.

This chain uses TRBV4-2 with TRBJ2-5, with no clear D. V gave up 1 base and J gave up 4 bases, with 13 bases separating them. The CDR3 totals 15 residues. Germline CDR1 LGHNA, CDR2 YNFKEQ. CDR3 sequence reads: CASSQALYPGETQYF. CDR3 coding DNA: TGTGCCAGCAGCCAAGCTTTATACCCCGGAGAGACCCAGTACTTC.

This clonotype was observed many times. The chain links TRBV5-1 to TRBJ2-5; D is perhaps TRBD2 (5 bases). V was trimmed by 2 bases and J by 5 bases, leaving 10 bases between them. This CDR3 comprises 13 residues. Germline V gene lookup returns CDR1 SGHRS and CDR2 YFSETQ. DNA of the CDR3: TGCGCCAGCAGCTTTACGGGGTTGGAGACCCAGTACTTC. Amino acids: CASSFTGLETQYF.

The V and J genes are TRBV5-1 and TRBJ2-7; D might be TRBD2 (5 bases). CDR1 and CDR2 from the germline V gene are SGHRS and YFSETQ. CDR3 length equals 15 residues. With 4 bases removed from V and 2 bases from J, the gap between germline ends came to 16 bases. In DNA, the CDR3 is TGCGCCAGCAGCCCCACGGCTAGCACTACCTACGAGCAGTACTTC. It yields the protein CASSPTASTTYEQYF.

This clonotype was counted a few times. The rearrangement links TRBV29-1 to TRBJ2-7, with a weak D call TRBD2 (7 bases). The V and J ends lost 4 bases and 7 bases respectively, with 11 bases between them. Germline CDR1 and CDR2: SQVTM and ANQGSEA. This CDR3 has 11 residues. CDR3 nucleotides: TGCAGCGTTGTGGGGGGGCTGGAGCAGTACTTC. Its translation: CSVVGGLEQYF.

This chain connects TRBV12-3 or TRBV12-4 to TRBJ2-3; unclear D gene. The V end was cut by 6 bases, the J end by 9 bases, with 13 bases between. The CDR3 consists of 12 residues. The CDR3 reads CASSRPRATQYF. In DNA, the CDR3 is TGTGCCAGCAGCCGGCCCCGGGCCACGCAGTATTTT.

In this sample, this clonotype turned up a few times. The chain employs TRBV7-3 and TRBJ1-1; D is undetermined. The germline gives CDR1 SGHTA, CDR2 FQGTGA. V lost 5 bases to trimming and J lost 5 bases, with 12 bases between them. CDR3 length: 13 amino acids. CDR3 sequence (DNA): TGTGCCAGCAGCGATAGGGTAGGGACTGAAGCTTTCTTT. Protein sequence: CASSDRVGTEAFF.

This clonotype was seen more than once but under ten times. V and J are TRBV7-2 and TRBJ2-3; 9 nucleotides line up with TRBD2. Germline CDR1 reads SGHTA; CDR2 reads FQGNSA. The CDR3 loop spans 15 amino acids. V was pared by 5 bases and J by 6 bases, with 9 bases of the junction left unmatched. CDR3 residues: CASSLKRGDLDTQYF. The CDR3 nucleotides are TGTGCCAGCAGCCTAAAGCGGGGGGATTTGGATACGCAGTATTTT.

This clonotype was detected a few times. The chain recombines TRBV5-6 with TRBJ1-1; possible D gene TRBD1, 6 bases. Germline V gene data show CDR1 as SGHDT and CDR2 as YYEEEE. V lost 4 bases, J lost 1 base, and 11 bases lay in between. The CDR3 totals 14 residues. CDR3 coding DNA: TGTGCCAGCAGCACAGGGTACCGGAACACTGAAGCTTTCTTT. Translating it yields CASSTGYRNTEAFF. Filled out from reference TRBV5-6 and TRBJ1-1, the complete variable domain reads DAGVTQSPTHLIKTRGQQVTLRCSPKSGHDTVSWYQQALGQGPQFIFQYYEEEERQRGNFPDRFSGHQFPNYSSELNVNALLLGDSALYLCASSTGYRNTEAFFGQGTRLTVV.

The genes are TRBV28 and TRBJ2-5; possibly TRBD2 for D (5 bases). Germline CDR1 is MDHEN and CDR2 is SYDVKM. The CDR3 runs 14 residues. The ends were cut back, 6 bases at V and 3 bases at J, with 14 bases in the middle. This CDR3 reads CASRQASRKETQYF. The CDR3 coding sequence is TGTGCCAGCAGGCAGGCTAGCCGGAAAGAGACCCAGTACTTC.

V and J are TRBV7-9 and TRBJ2-1; 10 bases map to TRBD2. V trimming: 4 bases; J trimming: 8 bases; junction bases outside the gene matches: 11. The germline V gene encodes CDR1 SEHNR and CDR2 FQNEAQ (reference sequence). This CDR3 has 16 residues. CDR3 sequence: CASSSSPGLAFDEQFF. The CDR3 coding sequence is TGTGCCAGCAGCTCTTCGCCGGGACTAGCGTTCGATGAGCAGTTCTTC.